Presented here are 22 T cell receptor beta chains from one specimen sequenced in a study of cytomegalovirus exposure and HLA in healthy donors. PCR involved 60 Vbeta and 13 Jbeta primers. TCRdb keeps only in-frame clones here, not all; method: immunoSEQ multiplex PCR. Among 110,000 to 150,000 clones listed, more than 70% were seen once. Sequencing was done on a sample of PBMCs. These receptor sequences come from a middle-aged man in good health and CMV-seronegative.

The chain carries TRBV10-1 and TRBJ2-3, with 11 bases fitting TRBD2. Trimming removed 4 bases from V and 4 bases from J; junction bases left unmatched: 10. Germline CDR1 reads WNHNN; CDR2 reads SYGVQD (reference sequence). This CDR3 is 17 amino acids long. This chain's CDR3 is CASSVPASGGSADTQYF. CDR3 nucleotides: TGCGCCAGCAGTGTCCCGGCTAGCGGGGGGTCGGCAGATACGCAGTATTTT.

This clone has only one observation. This chain joins TRBV5-1 and TRBJ2-3; possible D gene TRBD1, 9 bases. Per germline, CDR1 SGHRS and CDR2 YFSETQ. This CDR3 has 14 residues. V lost 4 bases and J 8 bases, leaving 17 bases between the germline ends. CDR3 sequence (DNA): TGCGCCAGCAGCCTTGTAGCGGGACAGGGTACGCAGTATTTT. This gives the protein CASSLVAGQGTQYF.

This clone was seen a few times. J is TRBJ1-2 and V is TRBV5-6; TRBD1 might be the D (5 bases). The CDR3 is made up of 15 amino acids. Germline CDR1 SGHDT, CDR2 YYEEEE. Trimming took off 6 bases at V and 8 bases at J, with 23 bases between the two ends. The CDR3, as DNA: TGTGCCAGCAACCCTCGGGGGACCGACACGGGAGGCTACACCTTC. Its translation: CASNPRGTDTGGYTF.

The chain uses TRBV10-3 and TRBJ2-1; D perhaps matches TRBD1 (6 bases). The CDR3 runs 17 residues. V lost 5 bases and J 0 bases, leaving 17 bases between the germline ends. CDR1 is ENHRY, CDR2 SYGVKD, per germline. CDR3 loop: CAISQLSGTSSYNEQFF. The CDR3 nucleotides read TGTGCCATCAGTCAACTGTCCGGGACAAGCTCCTACAATGAGCAGTTCTTC.

The V call is TRBV5-1, the J call TRBJ1-4; 8 nucleotides match TRBD1. The ends lost 6 bases at V and 8 bases at J; junction bases unmatched: 9. The germline gives CDR1 SGHRS, CDR2 YFSETQ. The CDR3 consists of 14 residues. The CDR3 sequence: CASNQGAPQEKLFF. In DNA form, the CDR3 reads TGCGCCAGCAACCAGGGGGCGCCCCAGGAAAAACTGTTTTTT.

The genes are TRBV5-1 and TRBJ1-2; unclear D gene. CDR1 is SGHRS, CDR2 YFSETQ, per germline. Deletions cut 6 bases from V and 4 bases from J, with 16 bases between. CDR3 size: 14 residues. The CDR3 nucleotides are TGCGCCAGCAACGTAGACGGCGACTCCTATGGCTACACCTTC. Its translation: CASNVDGDSYGYTF.

This chain connects TRBV29-1 to TRBJ2-7; D is perhaps TRBD2 (7 bases). Trimming cost V 3 bases and J 2 bases, with 14 bases left between them. Per germline, CDR1 SQVTM and CDR2 ANQGSEA. The CDR3 covers 14 residues. The CDR3 DNA is TGCAGCGTTGAGCTCAGGGGAGGGCCCTACGAGCAGTACTTC. It translates to CSVELRGGPYEQYF.

CDR3 coding DNA: TGTGCCAGTAGTAGGGACAGATACTACGAGCAGTACTTC. The encoded protein is CASSRDRYYEQYF. This chain links TRBV19 with TRBJ2-7, with TRBD1 matching over 7 bases. V trimming: 4 bases; J trimming: 3 bases; junction bases outside the gene matches: 3. CDR1 and CDR2 from the germline V gene are LNHDA and SQIVND (reference sequence). The CDR3 sequence is 13 residues long.

The gene calls are TRBV4-1 and TRBJ2-1, with D possibly matching TRBD1 (6 bases). V was cut by 1 base and J by 7 bases, with 17 bases left in between. Germline V gives CDR1 MGHRA, CDR2 YSYEKL. The CDR3 runs to 16 residues. CDR3 bases: TGCGCCAGCAGCCAAGTTTTAACAGGGCCTCAAAATGAGCAGTTCTTC. Translation gives CASSQVLTGPQNEQFF.

In the case of this clone: This CDR3 is also generated by other DNA sequences in the sample. V is TRBV6-5 and J is TRBJ2-7, with 7 bases that match TRBD1. In germline, CDR1 is MNHEY, CDR2 SVGAGI. CDR3 length: 15 residues. Trimming at V came to 4 bases and at J to 2 bases, leaving 8 bases not matched to a gene. The CDR3 DNA reads TGTGCCAGCAGTTTGACACAGGGGACCCCCTACGAGCAGTACTTC. Its protein is CASSLTQGTPYEQYF.

This clone occurred once. This chain links TRBV5-1 with TRBJ2-7, with 9 positions matching TRBD2. Germline loops: CDR1 SGHRS, CDR2 YFSETQ. CDR3 length equals 17 residues. Unmatched junction bases numbered 15, after V lost 3 bases and J lost 5 bases. In nucleotides, the CDR3 is TGCGCCAGCAGCTCATCGCCTAGCGGGGCGTCCGGGGACGAGCAGTACTTC. This encodes CASSSSPSGASGDEQYF.

This clone was counted once. The chain combines TRBV7-2 with TRBJ2-7, with 13 bases fitting TRBD2. CDR1 is SGHTA and CDR2 is FQGNSA in the germline V gene. V lost 4 bases to trimming and J lost 7 bases; unmatched junction nucleotides: 7. This CDR3 is 15 amino acids long. CDR3 sequence reads: CASSSQGLAGSEQYF. CDR3 bases: TGTGCCAGCAGCTCCCAGGGACTAGCGGGGAGTGAGCAGTACTTC.

This chain uses TRBV7-9 with TRBJ2-7; D perhaps matches TRBD2 (6 bases). Trimming left V 3 bases short and J 9 bases short, with 15 bases between. The length of the CDR3 is 13 residues. Germline assignment: CDR1 SEHNR and CDR2 FQNEAQ (reference sequence). The CDR3 reads CASSFSGSLGQYF. CDR3 nucleotides: TGTGCCAGCAGCTTTTCCGGGAGCCTGGGGCAGTACTTC.

The gene calls are TRBV19 and TRBJ1-1; D gene unclear. The CDR3 has 15 amino acids. CDR1 and CDR2 from the germline V gene are LNHDA and SQIVND (reference sequence). Trimming left V 6 bases short and J 1 base short, with 15 bases between. CDR3 nucleotide sequence: TGTGCCAGTAGACCGATGTTGGCGGCGAACACTGAAGCTTTCTTT. It yields the protein CASRPMLAANTEAFF.

The chain employs TRBV11-2 and TRBJ2-7; TRBD1 matches at 8 bases. V shed 3 bases and J 5 bases; nucleotides not matched to a gene: 12. CDR1 SGHAT and CDR2 FQNNGV come from the germline V gene. The CDR3 totals 16 residues. The CDR3 sequence is CASSFYPPTGEHEQYF. DNA for the CDR3: TGTGCCAGCAGCTTCTACCCCCCGACAGGGGAGCACGAGCAGTACTTC. The full variable domain, completed using reference TRBV11-2 and TRBJ2-7, is EAGVAQSPRYKIIEKRQSVAFWCNPISGHATLYWYQQILGQGPKLLIQFQNNGVVDDSQLPKDRFSAERLKGVDSTLKIQPAKLEDSAVYLCASSFYPPTGEHEQYFGPGTRLTVT.

This sequence joins TRBV5-1 and TRBJ2-3, with 7 nucleotides matching TRBD1. This CDR3 has 14 amino acids. V lost 5 bases, J lost 2 bases, and 5 bases stayed unmatched. Per germline, CDR1 SGHRS and CDR2 YFSETQ. The CDR3 DNA is TGCGCCAGCAGTGACAGGGTTAACACAGATACGCAGTATTTT. It specifies CASSDRVNTDTQYF.

The chain is built from TRBV6-1 and TRBJ1-2, with TRBD1 matching 8 bases. The trim removed 1 base at V and 4 bases at J, leaving 8 bases unmatched. Germline-derived CDR1 and CDR2 are MNHNS and SASEGT. This CDR3 contains 16 residues. CDR3 amino acids: CASSEVPGGRGYGYTF. The CDR3 nucleotides read TGTGCCAGCAGTGAAGTGCCAGGGGGCAGAGGCTATGGCTACACCTTC.

This clone was seen at least ten times. The chain joins TRBV12-5 to TRBJ1-4; 8 bases fit TRBD1. Germline trimming cut 0 bases from V and 10 bases from J; bases unmatched to any gene: 10. Germline loops: CDR1 LGHNT, CDR2 FRNRAP. CDR3 length: 16 residues. The CDR3 sequence: CASGLVRVTGEGKLFF. The CDR3 DNA reads TGTGCTAGTGGTTTGGTACGGGTGACAGGGGAAGGAAAACTGTTTTTT. Supplemented by reference TRBV12-5 and TRBJ1-4, the full variable domain reads DARVTQTPRHKVTEMGQEVTMRCQPILGHNTVFWYRQTMMQGLELLAYFRNRAPLDDSGMPKDRFSAEMPDATLATLKIQPSEPRDSAVYFCASGLVRVTGEGKLFFGSGTQLSVL.

The chain carries TRBV9 and TRBJ1-4; the D gene is possibly TRBD1 (6 bases). The V end lost 3 bases, the J end lost 2 bases, and 11 bases lay between the germline ends. Per germline, CDR1 SGDLS and CDR2 YYNGEE. The CDR3 covers 15 residues. In DNA, the CDR3 is TGTGCCAGCAGCGGAATGACAGGCACTAATGAAAAACTGTTTTTT. Its protein product is CASSGMTGTNEKLFF.

This chain connects TRBV7-9 to TRBJ2-1; weak D call: TRBD2 (7 bases). The CDR3 is made up of 14 amino acids. In germline, CDR1 is SEHNR, CDR2 FQNEAQ (reference sequence). V was cut by 4 bases and J by 13 bases, with 20 bases left in between. CDR3 bases: TGTGCCAGCAGCTCCCGGGGGGCACCCTGGGGCCAGTTCTTC. Encoded protein: CASSSRGAPWGQFF.

This chain uses TRBV28 with TRBJ1-1; 11 nucleotides agree with TRBD1. Germline values: CDR1 MDHEN, CDR2 SYDVKM. There are 17 residues in the CDR3. Germline trimming cut 7 bases from V and 0 bases from J; bases unmatched to any gene: 10. The CDR3: CASTGAGTGGVNTEAFF. CDR3 DNA sequence: TGTGCCAGCACCGGTGCGGGGACAGGGGGTGTGAACACTGAAGCTTTCTTT.

This chain connects TRBV6-5 to TRBJ2-5; D is possibly TRBD2 (6 bases). This CDR3 comprises 15 residues. From germline, CDR1 is MNHEY and CDR2 SVGAGI. Trimming removed 2 bases at V and 4 bases at J, with 14 bases between. In DNA form, the CDR3 reads TGTGCCAGCAGTTACGGCGGGAATCGTCGAGAGACCCAGTACTTC. This translates into CASSYGGNRRETQYF.